These T cell receptor beta chains were read from a single sample in a study of T cell repertoires in cytomegalovirus infection. TCRdb reprocessed the reads with MiXCR, giving one entry per CDR3 protein. The table has 85,000 to 120,000 distinct CDR3 sequences, about 15% seen once. Sequencing was carried out using PBMCs. These receptors were collected from a human donor in good health (CMV status not recorded). Some clones in this sample may be carry-over from other donors' samples. CDR3s include the opening cysteine and the closing phenylalanine or tryptophan. D genes are given only for firm matches. A clone size is listed for some rows: how often the clone was seen (once, few, many), or a class if it is expanded.

j_call clone_size v_call d_call cdr3_nt cdr3_aa
TRBJ2-1 NA TRBV6-2/TRBV6-3 NA TGTGCCAGCAGATCTACTAATAGCGTTGAGCAGCTCTTC CASRSTNSVEQLF
TRBJ1-5 few TRBV2 NA TGTGCCAGCAAGGAGCTTAGCAATCAGCCCCAGCATTTT CASKELSNQPQHF
TRBJ2-5 few TRBV4-2 NA TGTGCCAGCAGCCCGGGGGGCCCTCAAGAGACCCAGTACTTC CASSPGGPQETQYF
TRBJ2-3 once TRBV5-8 NA TGTGCCAGCAGCTTTAGGAGTTGGGCCGATACGCAGTATTTT CASSFRSWADTQYF
TRBJ2-1 many TRBV20-1 NA TGCAGTGCTAGTCTATTACAGGGAAGGGGACACAATGAGCAGTTCTTC CSASLLQGRGHNEQFF
TRBJ1-5 few TRBV5-8 NA TGTGCCAGCAGCGTAAACAGACCTAATCAGCCCCAGCATTTT CASSVNRPNQPQHF
TRBJ1-1 few TRBV2 NA TGTGCCAGCAGGGACTTTAAGAACACTGAAGCTTTCTTT CASRDFKNTEAFF
TRBJ2-5 few TRBV28 NA TGTGCCAGCAGTTCCTTGGGCTTCGACTCGGAGACCCAGTACTTC CASSSLGFDSETQYF
TRBJ2-2 many TRBV12-3/TRBV12-4 NA TGTGCCAGCAGCTCCGGGTCGGGCGGGGAGCTGTTTTTT CASSSGSGGELFF
TRBJ2-5 many TRBV7-3 NA TGTGCCAGCAGCTTAGAGCCTGAGGAGACCCAGTACTTC CASSLEPEETQYF
TRBJ1-5 few TRBV30 NA TGTGCCTGGAGTGAACTAGGGGGTCAGCCCCAGCATTTT CAWSELGGQPQHF
TRBJ2-1 NA TRBV2 TRBD1 TGTGCCAGCAGTCCGGACAGGGGGGGCAATGAGCAGTTCTTC CASSPDRGGNEQFF
TRBJ1-5 many TRBV7-7 NA TGTGCTAGCAGCGCTGGTAGGGATCAGCCCCAGCATTTT CASSAGRDQPQHF
TRBJ2-3 few TRBV20-1 TRBD2 TGCAGTGCTGGACTAGCGGGTAGGACAGATACGCAGTATTTT CSAGLAGRTDTQYF
TRBJ2-3 few TRBV28 TRBD1 TGTGCCAGCACCTCCCTGGGCAGGGGGCCTAGCACAGATACGCAGTATTTT CASTSLGRGPSTDTQYF
TRBJ1-5 many TRBV6-2/TRBV6-3 NA TGTGCCAGCAGTTACACGCCGCGGGAGTATAGCAATCAGCCCCAGCATTTT CASSYTPREYSNQPQHF
TRBJ1-2 few TRBV19 TRBD1 TGTGCCAGCCATCGTACCGGGACAGGGCGGTTGGGCTATGGCTACACCTTC CASHRTGTGRLGYGYTF
TRBJ2-6 many TRBV19 NA TGTGCCAGTAGTTGGGGCGGGAAAAGCTCTGGGGCCAACGTCCTGACTTTC CASSWGGKSSGANVLTF